This TCR beta chain emerged from a study of shared clonotypes between healthy human individuals. About the research overall: Donor ages ranged 18 to 49 years: a couple of women, a few men. Three CD4 naive, three CD4 memory, two CD8 naive and one CD8 memory plate were used per donor. Study conclusions and caveats: Enrolling few donors narrowed the genetic and exposure-history diversity that was represented.

Source study methods: From ImmunoSEQ came sequences covering only the junction and carrying no quality scores, so filtering differed. Some clones are missing from TCRdb's copy, which holds only in-frame ones; the method was immunoSEQ multiplex PCR. For V, J and clone size, that table is used; D and trimming come from the DNA. This sample has about 2 million clones, with around 96% found just once. Of note for this clone: Its target is not known.

V gave up 2 bases and J gave up 8 bases, with 12 bases separating them. The germline V gene encodes CDR1 SGHNT and CDR2 YENEEA. The CDR3 has 14 residues. In the naive CD8 group, cells lacked CD45RO and were positively selected for CCR7, so terminally differentiated effector memory CD45RA+ cells were left out. The chain couples TRBV11-3 to TRBJ1-4; unclear D gene. This receptor was taken from a man between 18 and 29 years old in good health. Material for sequencing was naive CD8+ T cells sorted from blood. The CDR3 loop is CASSLIDGNEKLFF. As DNA, the CDR3 is TGTGCCAGCAGCTTAATAGACGGTAACGAAAAACTGTTTTTT. The full variable domain, rest sourced from reference TRBV11-3 and TRBJ1-4, is EAGVVQSPRYKIIEKKQPVAFWCNPISGHNTLYWYLQNLGQGPELLIRYENEEAVDDSQLPKDRFSAERLKGVDSTLKIQPAELGDSAVYLCASSLIDGNEKLFFGSGTQLSVL.